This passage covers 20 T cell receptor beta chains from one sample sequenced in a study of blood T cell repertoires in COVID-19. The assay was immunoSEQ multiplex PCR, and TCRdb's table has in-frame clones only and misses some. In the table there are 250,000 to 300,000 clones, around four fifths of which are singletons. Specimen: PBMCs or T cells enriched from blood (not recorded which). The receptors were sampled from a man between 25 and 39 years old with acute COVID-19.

The DNA of the CDR3 is TGCGCCAGCAGCCCCGGGACAGGGGGCATCGGGGAGCTGTTTTTT. It yields the protein CASSPGTGGIGELFF. This chain joins TRBV5-1 and TRBJ2-2; 12 bases map to TRBD1. V lost 4 bases and J lost 7; bases outside the gene matches: 5. The CDR3 is 15 residues long. Germline values: CDR1 SGHRS, CDR2 YFSETQ. The entire variable domain, with the rest obtained from reference TRBV5-1 and TRBJ2-2, is as follows: KAGVTQTPRYLIKTRGQQVTLSCSPISGHRSVSWYQQTPGQGLQFLFEYFSETQRNKGNFPGRFSGRQFSNSRSEMNVSTLELGDSALYLCASSPGTGGIGELFFGEGSRLTVL.

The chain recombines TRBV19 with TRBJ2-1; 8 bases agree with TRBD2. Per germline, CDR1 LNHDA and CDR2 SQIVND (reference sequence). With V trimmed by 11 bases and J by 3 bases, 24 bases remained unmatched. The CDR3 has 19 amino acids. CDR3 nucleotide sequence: TGTGCCGCCCCCCTGGGAGACACCACCCTAGCGGGTTACTACAATGAGCAGTTCTTC. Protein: CAAPLGDTTLAGYYNEQFF.

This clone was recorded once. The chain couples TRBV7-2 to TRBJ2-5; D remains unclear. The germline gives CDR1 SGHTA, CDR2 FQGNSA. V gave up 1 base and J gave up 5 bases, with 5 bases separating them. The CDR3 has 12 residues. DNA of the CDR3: TGTGCCAGCAGCTTAGTGTCGGAGACCCAGTACTTC. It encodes CASSLVSETQYF.

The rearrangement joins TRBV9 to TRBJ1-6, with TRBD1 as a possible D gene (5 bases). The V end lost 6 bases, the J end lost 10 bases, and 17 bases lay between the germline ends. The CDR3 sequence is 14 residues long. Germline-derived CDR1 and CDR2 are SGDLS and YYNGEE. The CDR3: CASTGGWVGSPLHF. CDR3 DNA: TGTGCCAGCACCGGGGGTTGGGTAGGCTCACCCCTCCACTTT.

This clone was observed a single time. This CDR3 is CASSRGLSTDTQYF. CDR3 DNA: TGTGCCAGCTCCCGCGGGCTAAGCACAGATACGCAGTATTTT. The rearrangement joins TRBV18 to TRBJ2-3; a possible D gene is TRBD2 (5 bases). Trimming stripped 6 bases from V and 0 bases from J, with 10 bases between. Looked up from germline, CDR1 is KGHSH and CDR2 is LQKENI. There are 14 residues in the CDR3.

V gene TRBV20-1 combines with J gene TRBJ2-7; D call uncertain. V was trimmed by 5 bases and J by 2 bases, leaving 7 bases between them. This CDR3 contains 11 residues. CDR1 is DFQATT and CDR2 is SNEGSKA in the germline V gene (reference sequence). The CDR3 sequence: CSAGQAYEQYV. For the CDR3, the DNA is TGCAGTGCTGGGCAAGCCTACGAGCAGTACGTC.

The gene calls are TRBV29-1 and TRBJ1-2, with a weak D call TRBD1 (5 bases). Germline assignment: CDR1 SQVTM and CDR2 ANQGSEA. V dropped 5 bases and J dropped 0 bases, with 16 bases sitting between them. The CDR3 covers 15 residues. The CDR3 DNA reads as TGCAGCGTTTGGGTGACAGAAAACACTAACTATGGCTACACCTTC. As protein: CSVWVTENTNYGYTF.

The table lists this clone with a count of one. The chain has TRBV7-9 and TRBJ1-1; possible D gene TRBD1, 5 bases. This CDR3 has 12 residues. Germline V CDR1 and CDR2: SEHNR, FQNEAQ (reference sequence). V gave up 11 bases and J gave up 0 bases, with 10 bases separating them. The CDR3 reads CAGGVMNTEAFF. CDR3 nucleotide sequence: TGTGCCGGGGGGGTCATGAACACTGAAGCTTTCTTT.

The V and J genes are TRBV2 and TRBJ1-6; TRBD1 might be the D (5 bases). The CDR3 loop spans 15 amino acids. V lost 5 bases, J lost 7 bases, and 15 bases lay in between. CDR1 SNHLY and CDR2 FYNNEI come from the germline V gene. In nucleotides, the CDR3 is TGTGCCAGCAGTCCCGCAGGGTTTGGAAATTCACCCCTCCACTTT. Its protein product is CASSPAGFGNSPLHF.

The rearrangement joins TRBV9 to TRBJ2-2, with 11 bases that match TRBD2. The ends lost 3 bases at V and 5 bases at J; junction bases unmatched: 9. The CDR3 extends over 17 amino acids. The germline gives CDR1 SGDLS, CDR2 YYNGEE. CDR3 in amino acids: CASSAPSGGLTTGELFF. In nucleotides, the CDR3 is TGTGCCAGCAGCGCCCCTAGCGGGGGGCTAACAACCGGGGAGCTGTTTTTT.

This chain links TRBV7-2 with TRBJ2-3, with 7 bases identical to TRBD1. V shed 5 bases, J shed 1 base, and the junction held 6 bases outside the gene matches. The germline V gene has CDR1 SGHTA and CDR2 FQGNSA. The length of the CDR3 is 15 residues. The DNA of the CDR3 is TGTGCCAGCAGCACACGGACAGGACGCACAGATACGCAGTATTTT. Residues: CASSTRTGRTDTQYF.

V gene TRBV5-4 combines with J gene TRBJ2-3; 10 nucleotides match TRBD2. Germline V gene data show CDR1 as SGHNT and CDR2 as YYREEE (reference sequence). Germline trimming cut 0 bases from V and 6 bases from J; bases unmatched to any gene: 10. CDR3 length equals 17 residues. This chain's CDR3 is CASSLASGRVTSDTQYF. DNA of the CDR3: TGTGCCAGCAGCTTGGCAAGCGGGAGGGTTACAAGTGATACGCAGTATTTT.

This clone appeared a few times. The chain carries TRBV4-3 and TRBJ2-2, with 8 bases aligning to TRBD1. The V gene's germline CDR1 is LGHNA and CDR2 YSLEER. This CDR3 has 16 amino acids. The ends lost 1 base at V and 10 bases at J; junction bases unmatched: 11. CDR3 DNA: TGCGCCAGCAGCCAAGGATGGGGTCAGGGGGCAGTGGAGCTGTTTTTT. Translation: CASSQGWGQGAVELFF.

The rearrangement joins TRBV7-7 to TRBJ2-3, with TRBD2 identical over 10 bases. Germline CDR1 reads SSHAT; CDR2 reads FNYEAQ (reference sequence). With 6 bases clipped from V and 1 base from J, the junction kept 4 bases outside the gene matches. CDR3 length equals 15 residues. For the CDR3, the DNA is TGTGCCAGCAGTTTCACTAGCGGGGGCACAGATACGCAGTATTTT. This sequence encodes CASSFTSGGTDTQYF. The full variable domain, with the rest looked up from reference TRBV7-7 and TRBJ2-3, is GAGVSQSPRYKVTKRGQDVTLRCDPISSHATLYWYQQALGQGPEFLTYFNYEAQPDKSGLPSDRFSAERPEGSISTLTIQRTEQRDSAMYRCASSFTSGGTDTQYFGPGTRLTVL.

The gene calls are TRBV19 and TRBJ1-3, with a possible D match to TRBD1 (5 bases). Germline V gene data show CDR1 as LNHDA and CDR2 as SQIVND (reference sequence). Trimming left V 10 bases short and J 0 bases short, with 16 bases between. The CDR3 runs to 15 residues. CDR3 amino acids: CATRDSTFSGNTIYF. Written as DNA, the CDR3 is TGTGCCACCAGAGACAGTACCTTCTCTGGAAACACCATATATTTT.

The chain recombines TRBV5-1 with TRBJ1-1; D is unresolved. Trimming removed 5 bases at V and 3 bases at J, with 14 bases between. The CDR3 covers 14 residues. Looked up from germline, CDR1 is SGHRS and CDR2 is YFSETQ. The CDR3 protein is CASRGVLRDTEAFF. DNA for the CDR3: TGCGCCAGCAGAGGAGTCCTACGGGACACTGAAGCTTTCTTT.

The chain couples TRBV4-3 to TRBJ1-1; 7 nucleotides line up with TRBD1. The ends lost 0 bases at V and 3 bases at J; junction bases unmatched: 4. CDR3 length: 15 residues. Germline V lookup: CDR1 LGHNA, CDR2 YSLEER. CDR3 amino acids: CASSQDFGQDTEAFF. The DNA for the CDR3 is TGCGCCAGCAGCCAAGATTTCGGACAGGACACTGAAGCTTTCTTT.

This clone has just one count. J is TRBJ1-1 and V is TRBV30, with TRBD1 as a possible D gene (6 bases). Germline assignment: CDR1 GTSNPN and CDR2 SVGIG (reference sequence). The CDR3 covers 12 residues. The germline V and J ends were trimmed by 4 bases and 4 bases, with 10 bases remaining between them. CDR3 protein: CAWIQGTTEAFF. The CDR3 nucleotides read TGTGCCTGGATTCAGGGGACCACTGAAGCTTTCTTT. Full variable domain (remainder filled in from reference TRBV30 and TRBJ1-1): SQTIHQWPATLVQPVGSPLSLECTVEGTSNPNLYWYRQAAGRGLQLLFYSVGIGQISSEVPQNLSASRPQDRQFILSSKKLLLSDSGFYLCAWIQGTTEAFFGQGTRLTVV.

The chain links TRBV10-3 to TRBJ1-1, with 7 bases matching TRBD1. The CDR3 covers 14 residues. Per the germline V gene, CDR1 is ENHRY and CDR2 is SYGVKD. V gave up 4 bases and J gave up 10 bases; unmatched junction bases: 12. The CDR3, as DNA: TGTGCCATCAGTGGCGGGACAGTCCAAAGGGGAGCTTTCTTT. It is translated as CAISGGTVQRGAFF.

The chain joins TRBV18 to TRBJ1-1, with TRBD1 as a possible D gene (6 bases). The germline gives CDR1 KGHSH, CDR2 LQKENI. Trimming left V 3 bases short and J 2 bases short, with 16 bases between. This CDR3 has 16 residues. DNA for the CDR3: TGTGCCAGCTCACCCCGACAGGAGTTAGGAAACACTGAAGCTTTCTTT. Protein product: CASSPRQELGNTEAFF.